Below, 27 T cell receptor beta chains from the same sample are listed, as sequenced in a study of CD8 T cells in Susac syndrome. After extraction with the RNeasy kit, about 0.45 to 1 ug of the RNA was reverse transcribed using random hexamers. TCRdb fed the immunoSEQ multiplex PCR reads into MiXCR, producing one record per CDR3 protein. The profile shows 150,000 to 200,000 distinct CDR3 sequences, around 95% of them singletons. The sequencing sample was made of CD4+ T cells from PBMCs. These receptors originate from a human donor in good health.

This clonotype has a single count. The V call is TRBV29-1, the J call TRBJ1-1; no clear D. This CDR3 has 13 residues. Trimming left V 6 bases short and J 4 bases short, with 15 bases between. Germline V gene sequence: CDR1 SQVTM, CDR2 ANQGSEA. The CDR3 DNA reads as TGCAGCGTCCCTCCACGAACGGCCACTGAAGCTTTCTTT. Protein sequence: CSVPPRTATEAFF.

This rearrangement joins TRBV29-1 to TRBJ2-1; D is perhaps TRBD1 (5 bases). The V gene lost 3 bases and the J gene lost 14 bases, with 11 bases spanning the gap. From germline, CDR1 is SQVTM and CDR2 ANQGSEA. This CDR3 spans 10 amino acids. The CDR3 loop is CSVDPGLEFF. The CDR3 coding sequence is TGCAGCGTTGATCCAGGGCTGGAGTTCTTC.

The table lists this clonotype with a count of one. This rearrangement joins TRBV9 to TRBJ1-2, with no clear D. The CDR3 runs to 11 residues. V lost 3 bases, J lost 2 bases, and 2 bases lay in between. Germline V CDR1 and CDR2: SGDLS, YYNGEE. CDR3 protein: CASSANYGYTF. Here the CDR3 DNA reads TGTGCCAGCAGCGCCAACTATGGCTACACCTTC.

V is TRBV20-1 and J is TRBJ2-7, with 14 bases fitting TRBD2. The CDR3 extends over 17 amino acids. The germline V gene has CDR1 DFQATT and CDR2 SNEGSKA (reference sequence). With V trimmed by 3 bases and J by 2 bases, 9 bases remained unmatched. CDR3 nucleotide sequence: TGCAGTGCTAGGAGAGGGACTAGCGGGGGCTATCCCTACGAGCAGTACTTC. Protein product: CSARRGTSGGYPYEQYF.

The J gene is TRBJ2-2, the V gene TRBV3-1; the D gene could be TRBD1 or TRBD2 (5 bases each). The germline V and J ends were trimmed by 1 base and 4 bases, with 19 bases remaining between them. Germline loops: CDR1 LGHDT, CDR2 YNNKEL (reference sequence). The CDR3 runs to 18 residues. Written as DNA, the CDR3 is TGTGCCAGCAGCCAAGGATGGGGGAGATTGCGAGTCACCGGGGAGCTGTTTTTT. Protein: CASSQGWGRLRVTGELFF. Full variable domain (remainder filled in from reference TRBV3-1 and TRBJ2-2): DTAVSQTPKYLVTQMGNDKSIKCEQNLGHDTMYWYKQDSKKFLKIMFSYNNKELIINETVPNRFSPKSPDKAHLNLHINSLELGDSAVYFCASSQGWGRLRVTGELFFGEGSRLTVL.

In this sample, this clonotype turned up once. The chain joins TRBV4-3 to TRBJ1-1; D call uncertain. Trimming pared 0 bases from V and 4 bases from J, leaving 9 bases between. Germline CDR1 LGHNA, CDR2 YSLEER. The CDR3 has 14 amino acids. The CDR3 here is CASSQEVGGTEAFF. DNA of the CDR3: TGCGCCAGCAGCCAAGAAGTGGGTGGCACTGAAGCTTTCTTT.

V usage is TRBV29-1 and J usage is TRBJ2-1; 9 bases agree with TRBD1. The V gene end was trimmed by 0 bases and the J gene end by 7 bases; junction bases not matched to a gene: 4. Germline V CDR1 and CDR2: SQVTM, ANQGSEA. This CDR3 has 14 residues. CDR3 DNA: TGCAGCGTTGAAGAACAGGGGGCGGCTAATGAGCAGTTCTTC. This codes for CSVEEQGAANEQFF.

The V and J genes are TRBV2 and TRBJ1-2; no reliable D call. The ends were cut back, 6 bases at V and 0 bases at J, with 17 bases in the middle. This CDR3 contains 16 residues. Germline V gene sequence: CDR1 SNHLY, CDR2 FYNNEI. CDR3 bases: TGTGCCAGCAGCGACTTTGTGCGGCCGTCTAACTATGGCTACACCTTC. Its translation: CASSDFVRPSNYGYTF.

A remark on this clonotype: It is unclear where the CDR3 begins or ends on the DNA, so no DNA is shown, and the CDR3 is as TCRdb lists it. The chain has TRBV7-2 and TRBJ1-1. 14 amino acids form the CDR3, both terminal residues included. In germline, CDR1 is SGHTA, CDR2 FQGNSA. CDR3 in amino acids: CASSLVGLGAEAFF.

Only one count was recorded for this clonotype. The gene calls are TRBV16 and TRBJ1-5; D is perhaps TRBD1 (6 bases). Germline V CDR1 and CDR2: KGHSY, FQNENV. The CDR3 sequence is 15 residues long. Trimming stripped 0 bases from V and 7 bases from J, with 13 bases between. The CDR3: CASSQSAQGNQPQHF. The CDR3 coding sequence is TGTGCCAGCAGCCAATCCGCACAGGGAAACCAGCCCCAGCATTTT.

CDR3: CSAREGSTEAFF. DNA for the CDR3: TGCAGTGCTAGAGAGGGGAGCACTGAAGCTTTCTTT. The chain carries TRBV20-1 and TRBJ1-1; D ambiguous. The CDR3 is 12 amino acids. Trimming took off 0 bases at V and 4 bases at J, with 6 bases between the two ends. Germline V CDR1 and CDR2: DFQATT, SNEGSKA (reference sequence).

The chain has TRBV7-3 and TRBJ1-2; D call uncertain. Germline V lookup: CDR1 SGHTA, CDR2 FQGTGA. The CDR3 is made up of 14 amino acids. V lost 4 bases to trimming and J lost 5 bases, with 14 bases between them. The CDR3 sequence: CASSSTPGNYGYTF. The CDR3 DNA follows: TGTGCCAGCAGCTCAACCCCGGGGAATTATGGCTACACCTTC.

The chain couples TRBV28 to TRBJ2-7; 8 bases map to TRBD2. This CDR3 is 17 amino acids long. V trimming: 3 bases; J trimming: 1 base; junction bases outside the gene matches: 11. CDR1 and CDR2 from the germline V gene are MDHEN and SYDVKM. In DNA form, the CDR3 reads TGTGCCAGCAGTTTCGGTTTCCAGCGGGGGCTATCCTACGAGCAGTACTTC. Protein: CASSFGFQRGLSYEQYF. The complete variable domain, with remaining parts taken from reference TRBV28 and TRBJ2-7, reads DVKVTQSSRYLVKRTGEKVFLECVQDMDHENMFWYRQDPGLGLRLIYFSYDVKMKEKGDIPEGYSVSREKKERFSLILESASTNQTSMYLCASSFGFQRGLSYEQYFGPGTRLTVT.

The chain carries TRBV3-1 and TRBJ1-5; D ambiguous. This CDR3 region has 13 residues. Germline CDR1 LGHDT, CDR2 YNNKEL (reference sequence). The ends were cut back, 4 bases at V and 7 bases at J, with 11 bases in the middle. CDR3 DNA: TGTGCCAGCAGCCTGGGATCGACCCAGCCCCAGCATTTT. Its protein product is CASSLGSTQPQHF.

The chain couples TRBV7-8 to TRBJ2-1; 11 nucleotides line up with TRBD2. Germline loops: CDR1 SGHVS, CDR2 FQNEAQ. The junction had 18 bases not matched to a gene; V was cut back by 6 bases and J by 14 bases. This CDR3 has 16 amino acids. The CDR3 DNA follows: TGTGCCAGCAGTTTACCTTGGGGCTTAGCGGGGGGGTCTGAGTTCTTC. It encodes CASSLPWGLAGGSEFF.

This clonotype was seen a single time. The rearrangement joins TRBV2 to TRBJ1-2, with no clear D. The germline CDR1 and CDR2 sequences are SNHLY and FYNNEI. Trimming removed 6 bases at V and 5 bases at J, with 10 bases between. This CDR3 comprises 12 residues. The CDR3: CASRPDRYGYTF. CDR3 nucleotide sequence: TGTGCCAGCAGACCGGACCGATATGGCTACACCTTC.

The chain carries TRBV15 and TRBJ2-3; D may be TRBD1 or TRBD2 (5 bases each). The V gene's germline CDR1 is LNHNV and CDR2 YYDKDF (reference sequence). The CDR3 runs 15 residues. V lost 0 bases and J lost 6, with 13 bases in between. DNA for the CDR3: TGTGCCACCAGCAGAGAGGGGCGAGGGTCCGATACGCAGTATTTT. Its protein product is CATSREGRGSDTQYF.

This chain connects TRBV20-1 to TRBJ2-7; 9 bases match TRBD1. The trim removed 5 bases at V and 3 bases at J, leaving 5 bases unmatched. The CDR3 length is 13 residues. Germline CDR1 is DFQATT and CDR2 is SNEGSKA (reference sequence). CDR3 in DNA: TGCAGTGCTCCGCGACAGGGGGACTACGAGCAGTACTTC. Residues: CSAPRQGDYEQYF.

The chain has TRBV7-9 and TRBJ1-2; 10 bases fit TRBD1. Germline V gene sequence: CDR1 SEHNR, CDR2 FQNEAQ (reference sequence). The J segment lost 8 bases and the V segment lost 6 bases, leaving 6 bases of the junction unmatched. CDR3 length: 13 residues. CDR3 region: CASRGTGEEGYTF. CDR3 DNA sequence: TGTGCCAGCAGAGGGACAGGGGAGGAGGGCTACACCTTC.

This chain uses TRBV11-2 with TRBJ2-3; TRBD2 agrees at 14 bases. The germline CDR1 and CDR2 sequences are SGHAT and FQNNGV. CDR3 length: 18 residues. V lost 3 bases to trimming and J lost 10 bases; unmatched junction nucleotides: 15. CDR3 amino acids: CASSFSGTSGGLLRAQYF. The CDR3, as DNA: TGTGCCAGCAGCTTCTCCGGGACTAGCGGGGGACTACTTAGAGCGCAGTATTTT.

J is TRBJ2-7 and V is TRBV5-1, with 7 bases identical to TRBD1. The CDR3 runs 15 residues. The V gene end was trimmed by 0 bases and the J gene end by 1 base; junction bases not matched to a gene: 4. Germline CDR1 SGHRS, CDR2 YFSETQ. The CDR3 sequence is CASSLGQGRSYEQYF. Here the CDR3 DNA reads TGCGCCAGCAGCTTGGGACAGGGTCGGTCCTACGAGCAGTACTTC. Full variable domain (rest looked up from reference TRBV5-1 and TRBJ2-7): KAGVTQTPRYLIKTRGQQVTLSCSPISGHRSVSWYQQTPGQGLQFLFEYFSETQRNKGNFPGRFSGRQFSNSRSEMNVSTLELGDSALYLCASSLGQGRSYEQYFGPGTRLTVT.

This clonotype was recorded once. The chain employs TRBV7-2 and TRBJ2-3, with TRBD2 matching 9 bases. CDR1 is SGHTA and CDR2 is FQGNSA in the germline V gene. The CDR3 has 15 residues. After removal of 4 bases from V and 3 bases from J, the junction contained 5 bases not matched to a gene. CDR3 coding DNA: TGTGCCAGCAGCTCGCTAGCGGGAAGGACAGATACGCAGTATTTT. Its translation is CASSSLAGRTDTQYF.

V and J are TRBV14 and TRBJ2-3; D is undetermined. V was cut by 4 bases and J by 4 bases, with 12 bases left in between. The CDR3 contains 14 residues. CDR1 and CDR2 (germline): SGHDN, FVKESK. The CDR3 loop reads CASSRLHTADTQYF. The CDR3 DNA is TGTGCCAGCAGCCGGCTGCACACAGCAGATACGCAGTATTTT.

This clonotype was seen just once. This sequence joins TRBV9 and TRBJ2-3; 10 nucleotides align to TRBD1. The CDR3 consists of 13 residues. Trimming cost V 4 bases and J 6 bases; bases outside gene matches: 2. Per the germline V gene, CDR1 is SGDLS and CDR2 is YYNGEE. The CDR3 DNA follows: TGTGCCAGCAGCCCGACAGGGGGCGATACGCAGTATTTT. Its translation is CASSPTGGDTQYF.

V and J are TRBV20-1 and TRBJ2-3; 9 bases line up with TRBD2. J gave up 4 bases and V 6 bases, and 5 bases lay outside the gene matches. This CDR3 comprises 13 residues. Germline V lookup: CDR1 DFQATT, CDR2 SNEGSKA (reference sequence). The CDR3 DNA sequence: TGCAGTGCAGGGACTAGCAGTTCAGATACGCAGTATTTT. As protein: CSAGTSSSDTQYF.

The chain couples TRBV24-1 to TRBJ2-3; TRBD1 matches at 8 bases. This CDR3 is built from 15 residues. V lost 3 bases to trimming and J lost 1 base; unmatched junction nucleotides: 2. In germline, CDR1 is KGHDR, CDR2 SFDVKD. CDR3 DNA: TGTGCCACCAGTGATCCGGGACAGGGCACAGATACGCAGTATTTT. It encodes CATSDPGQGTDTQYF.

The rearrangement links TRBV15 to TRBJ2-1; D may be TRBD2 (6 bases). The germline CDR1 and CDR2 sequences are LNHNV and YYDKDF (reference sequence). The CDR3 runs to 17 residues. Trimming removed 0 bases from V and 1 base from J, with 13 bases in between. CDR3 nucleotides: TGTGCCACCAGCAGAGAGATAGCGGTAATGTCCTACAATGAGCAGTTCTTC. Protein: CATSREIAVMSYNEQFF.